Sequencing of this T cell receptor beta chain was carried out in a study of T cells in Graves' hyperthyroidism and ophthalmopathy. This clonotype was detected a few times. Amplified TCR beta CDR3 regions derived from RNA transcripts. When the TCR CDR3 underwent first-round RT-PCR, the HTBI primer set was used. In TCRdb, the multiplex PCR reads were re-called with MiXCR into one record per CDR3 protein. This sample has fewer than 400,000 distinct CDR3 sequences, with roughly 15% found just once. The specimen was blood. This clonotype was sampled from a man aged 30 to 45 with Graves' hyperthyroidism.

The CDR3 region is CASSQDTGMNTGELFF. DNA of the CDR3: TGTGCCAGCAGCCAAGATACAGGGATGAACACCGGGGAGCTGTTTTTT. The rearrangement joins TRBV14 to TRBJ2-2, with D tentatively TRBD1 (6 bases). Between the trimmed V and J ends, which lost 0 bases and 1 base, there was a span of 9 bases. The CDR3 extends over 16 amino acids. The germline V gene has CDR1 SGHDN and CDR2 FVKESK.